Below, 26 T cell receptor beta chains from the same sample are listed, as sequenced in a study of long-term antiretroviral therapy in people with HIV. Investigators performed immunoSEQ version v3.0 at survey level. Profiling relied on immunoSEQ multiplex PCR, and the TCRdb table lists in-frame clones only, not all of them. The table includes tens of thousands of clones, over 80% detected once. The sample consisted of unsorted PBMCs, taken roughly 2.7 years after starting antiretroviral therapy. These receptors were taken from a man aged 25 to 45 with HIV.

This clone was found a few times. This CDR3 is CATSSSRRENYGYTF. The CDR3, as DNA: TGTGCCACCAGCAGCTCCCGCAGGGAGAACTATGGCTACACCTTC. This chain connects TRBV15 to TRBJ1-2, with D perhaps matching TRBD1 (5 bases). Germline V gene data show CDR1 as LNHNV and CDR2 as YYDKDF (reference sequence). CDR3 length equals 15 residues. Trimming took 3 bases from V and 2 from J, leaving 13 bases between them.

CDR3 sequence reads: CASSQVGNQPQHF. CDR3 nucleotides: TGCGCCAGCAGCCAAGTAGGGAATCAGCCCCAGCATTTT. V gene TRBV4-1 combines with J gene TRBJ1-5; no clear D gene. Germline lookup yields CDR1 MGHRA and CDR2 YSYEKL. The ends were cut back, 1 base at V and 4 bases at J, with 5 bases in the middle. CDR3 size: 13 residues.

The chain is built from TRBV5-5 and TRBJ1-5; D is uncertain. The V and J ends lost 0 bases and 4 bases respectively, with 11 bases between them. Germline V gene sequence: CDR1 SGHKS, CDR2 YYEKEE (reference sequence). This CDR3 has 15 amino acids. Here the CDR3 reads CASSLVLAPNQPQHF. CDR3 in DNA: TGTGCCAGCAGCTTGGTTCTCGCCCCGAATCAGCCCCAGCATTTT.

The V and J genes are TRBV5-5 and TRBJ2-7, with 7 positions matching TRBD2. J was trimmed by 3 bases and V by 6 bases; bases with no gene match: 15. In germline, CDR1 is SGHKS, CDR2 YYEKEE (reference sequence). This CDR3 is built from 16 residues. CDR3 sequence reads: CASTGWGAGANYEQYF. In DNA form, the CDR3 reads TGTGCCAGCACGGGGTGGGGTGCGGGAGCGAACTACGAGCAGTACTTC.

The rearrangement joins TRBV7-2 to TRBJ1-5, with 9 bases identical to TRBD1. The CDR3 covers 16 residues. From germline, CDR1 is SGHTA and CDR2 FQGNSA. After removal of 3 bases from V and 6 bases from J, the junction contained 9 bases not matched to a gene. DNA for the CDR3: TGTGCCAGCAGCTTTACCGGGACAGGGTCCCCTCAGCCCCAGCATTTT. Translation: CASSFTGTGSPQPQHF.

This chain connects TRBV10-3 to TRBJ2-3; 12 nucleotides match TRBD2. The germline V gene has CDR1 ENHRY and CDR2 SYGVKD. The CDR3 extends over 17 amino acids. With 0 bases clipped from V and 4 bases from J, the junction kept 5 bases outside the gene matches. CDR3 loop: CAISESPTSGGADTQYF. CDR3 bases: TGTGCCATCAGTGAGTCGCCGACTAGCGGGGGCGCAGATACGCAGTATTTT.

A single count supports this clone. The J gene is TRBJ1-5, the V gene TRBV28, with 7 bases that match TRBD1. The V segment lost 3 bases and the J segment 5 bases; nucleotides outside the gene matches: 7. There are 15 residues in the CDR3. Germline V gene lookup returns CDR1 MDHEN and CDR2 SYDVKM. CDR3 DNA sequence: TGTGCCAGCAGTTTTGGGGGGACAGTCTATCAGCCCCAGCATTTT. As protein: CASSFGGTVYQPQHF. Complete variable domain (other parts from reference TRBV28 and TRBJ1-5): DVKVTQSSRYLVKRTGEKVFLECVQDMDHENMFWYRQDPGLGLRLIYFSYDVKMKEKGDIPEGYSVSREKKERFSLILESASTNQTSMYLCASSFGGTVYQPQHFGDGTRLSIL.

This sequence joins TRBV5-6 and TRBJ2-7; 7 bases line up with TRBD1. CDR1 is SGHDT and CDR2 is YYEEEE in the germline V gene. The CDR3 covers 13 residues. Germline trimming cut 6 bases from V and 3 bases from J; bases unmatched to any gene: 6. CDR3 residues: CASNPTGSYEQYF. The CDR3 DNA reads TGTGCCAGCAACCCGACAGGGAGCTACGAGCAGTACTTC. The full variable domain, with the rest looked up from reference TRBV5-6 and TRBJ2-7, is DAGVTQSPTHLIKTRGQQVTLRCSPKSGHDTVSWYQQALGQGPQFIFQYYEEEERQRGNFPDRFSGHQFPNYSSELNVNALLLGDSALYLCASNPTGSYEQYFGPGTRLTVT.

V and J are TRBV27 and TRBJ1-1; TRBD1 is a possible D gene (6 bases). This CDR3 comprises 14 residues. V gave up 3 bases and J gave up 1 base, with 9 bases separating them. Germline V gene data show CDR1 as MNHEY and CDR2 as SMNVEV (reference sequence). The CDR3, as DNA: TGTGCCAGCAGTTTCGGGGGGCGGAACACTGAAGCTTTCTTT. Translated: CASSFGGRNTEAFF.

The V gene is TRBV6-1, the J gene TRBJ2-5; D gene ambiguous. Germline V gene lookup returns CDR1 MNHNS and CDR2 SASEGT. The CDR3 runs to 13 residues. Trimming took 4 bases from V and 2 from J, leaving 8 bases between them. The CDR3 coding sequence is TGTGCCAGCAGTGCTTTATTACAAGAGACCCAGTACTTC. This translates into CASSALLQETQYF.

The rearrangement links TRBV6-5 to TRBJ2-5, with D hard to call. The length of the CDR3 is 13 residues. Germline loops: CDR1 MNHEY, CDR2 SVGAGI. V was shortened by 6 bases and J by 3 bases, with 11 bases between the two germline ends. Written as DNA, the CDR3 is TGTGCCAGCAGCCACCGGGCGGAAGAGACCCAGTACTTC. Its translation: CASSHRAEETQYF.

The V gene is TRBV5-1, the J gene TRBJ2-7; D perhaps matches TRBD2 (5 bases). The CDR3 has 12 amino acids. The V and J ends lost 5 bases and 6 bases respectively, with 12 bases between them. Germline V gives CDR1 SGHRS, CDR2 YFSETQ. CDR3 loop: CASSFGSSEQYF. In DNA, the CDR3 is TGCGCCAGCAGTTTTGGGAGTTCCGAGCAGTACTTC.

The V call is TRBV27, the J call TRBJ2-1, with TRBD1 identical over 8 bases. This CDR3 is built from 14 residues. Germline V gives CDR1 MNHEY, CDR2 SMNVEV (reference sequence). V shed 4 bases and J 9 bases; nucleotides not matched to a gene: 8. The CDR3 here is CASSYRGYGGEQFF. The CDR3 DNA follows: TGTGCCAGCAGTTACAGGGGGTACGGGGGTGAGCAGTTCTTC.

This clone has only a few counts. The rearrangement links TRBV7-2 to TRBJ1-2; 9 bases fit TRBD1. The CDR3 length is 15 residues. Trimming took 6 bases from V and 3 from J; bases not matched to a gene: 8. CDR1 is SGHTA, CDR2 FQGNSA, per germline. CDR3 DNA: TGTGCCAGCAGGCCCACAGGGGGCACGGACTATGGCTACACCTTC. This encodes CASRPTGGTDYGYTF.

This rearrangement joins TRBV10-1 to TRBJ2-7; no reliable D call. The CDR3 has 14 residues. Trimming cost V 7 bases and J 9 bases, with 22 bases left between them. Per the germline V gene, CDR1 is WNHNN and CDR2 is SYGVQD (reference sequence). CDR3 residues: CASTNTVLPFMQYF. CDR3 in DNA: TGCGCCAGCACCAACACAGTTCTCCCCTTTATGCAGTACTTC.

This clone was counted only a few times. The chain couples TRBV7-2 to TRBJ2-7, with TRBD1 matching over 9 bases. The CDR3 is 14 residues long. The germline V gene has CDR1 SGHTA and CDR2 FQGNSA. J lost 3 bases, V lost 6 bases, and 6 bases had no gene match. Here the CDR3 DNA reads TGTGCCAGCAGACCCGGGACAGGGATCTACGAGCAGTACTTC. It codes for CASRPGTGIYEQYF.

This rearrangement joins TRBV6-5 to TRBJ1-5, with D possibly matching TRBD1 (5 bases). V lost 6 bases and J lost 8, with 17 bases in between. This CDR3 region has 14 residues. Germline values: CDR1 MNHEY, CDR2 SVGAGI. The CDR3 is CASSPEGDSKPQHF. The CDR3 DNA is TGTGCCAGCAGCCCCGAAGGGGATAGTAAGCCCCAGCATTTT.

V usage is TRBV6-5 and J usage is TRBJ1-1; D uncertain. This CDR3 is built from 16 residues. Trimming took off 2 bases at V and 0 bases at J, with 13 bases between the two ends. Germline V lookup: CDR1 MNHEY, CDR2 SVGAGI. The CDR3 coding sequence is TGTGCCAGCAGTTACCAACCTGACACTTTGAACACTGAAGCTTTCTTT. Protein product: CASSYQPDTLNTEAFF.

The chain employs TRBV6-1 and TRBJ2-3; perhaps TRBD2 as D (6 bases). The CDR3 is made up of 13 amino acids. Between the trimmed V and J ends, which lost 8 bases and 5 bases, there was a span of 14 bases. CDR1 is MNHNS and CDR2 is SASEGT in the germline V gene. The CDR3 DNA reads TGTGCCAGCCTGACTAGGGTGGGAGATACGCAGTATTTT. Protein sequence: CASLTRVGDTQYF.

The J gene is TRBJ2-3, the V gene TRBV5-1, with 14 bases identical to TRBD2. This CDR3 is 18 amino acids long. With 4 bases clipped from V and 0 bases from J, the junction kept 7 bases outside the gene matches. Germline-derived CDR1 and CDR2 are SGHRS and YFSETQ. The DNA of the CDR3 is TGCGCCAGCAGCATCCTCGGACTAGCGGGGGGCAGCACAGATACGCAGTATTTT. Translating gives CASSILGLAGGSTDTQYF.

This clone is a singleton in its sample. The rearrangement uses TRBV6-5 and TRBJ2-1; D remains ambiguous. CDR3 length equals 15 residues. V lost 6 bases to trimming and J lost 0 bases, with 12 bases between them. Germline CDR1 reads MNHEY; CDR2 reads SVGAGI. CDR3 residues: CASSQDHSSYNEQFF. The CDR3 DNA reads TGTGCCAGCAGCCAGGACCATAGCTCCTACAATGAGCAGTTCTTC.

The V call is TRBV4-1, the J call TRBJ2-1; D not certain. The CDR3 extends over 15 amino acids. The ends were cut back, 2 bases at V and 7 bases at J, with 15 bases in the middle. Germline assignment: CDR1 MGHRA and CDR2 YSYEKL. CDR3: CASSQSLTSWNEQFF. CDR3 coding DNA: TGCGCCAGCAGCCAAAGTTTGACCTCATGGAATGAGCAGTTCTTC.

V and J are TRBV5-4 and TRBJ2-7; 14 nucleotides agree with TRBD2. V lost 5 bases, J lost 5 bases, and 3 bases stayed unmatched. This CDR3 spans 14 amino acids. Germline V lookup: CDR1 SGHNT, CDR2 YYREEE (reference sequence). Written as DNA, the CDR3 is TGTGCCAGCAGGGGGGGACTAGCGGGGGACGAGCAGTACTTC. It specifies CASRGGLAGDEQYF.

The rearrangement links TRBV10-3 to TRBJ1-5; a weak D match, TRBD1 (6 bases). V dropped 2 bases and J dropped 6 bases, with 8 bases sitting between them. Germline V gene sequence: CDR1 ENHRY, CDR2 SYGVKD. CDR3 size: 13 residues. CDR3 protein: CAISETGFQPQHF. The CDR3 region has the DNA TGTGCCATCAGTGAGACAGGGTTTCAGCCCCAGCATTTT.

The rearrangement joins TRBV5-4 to TRBJ2-5; the match to TRBD2 covers 12 bases. Germline V CDR1 and CDR2: SGHNT, YYREEE (reference sequence). With V trimmed by 2 bases and J by 2 bases, 4 bases remained unmatched. The CDR3 runs 16 residues. The CDR3 DNA is TGTGCCAGCAGCTTATCTAGCGGGAGGGGACAAGAGACCCAGTACTTC. Protein sequence: CASSLSSGRGQETQYF.

The rearrangement uses TRBV11-2 and TRBJ1-5; TRBD1 is a possible D gene (5 bases). Germline V CDR1 and CDR2: SGHAT, FQNNGV. The CDR3 is 15 amino acids. Trimming removed 5 bases from V and 4 bases from J, with 15 bases in between. CDR3 DNA: TGTGCCAGCAGCCTAGGGACCTTCCCTAATCAGCCCCAGCATTTT. Its protein product is CASSLGTFPNQPQHF.